Listed below are T cell receptor beta chains from one sample, sequenced in a study of blood T cell repertoires in COVID-19. The assay was immunoSEQ multiplex PCR, and TCRdb's table has in-frame clones only and misses some. The repertoire has fewer than 70,000 clones, 80% to 90% of them found once; the top ten carry about 3.2%. Sequencing input: peripheral blood. The source is a human donor in a cohort sampled during active COVID-19. The CDR3 runs from the conserved cysteine through the conserved F or W. The D gene is left open where the match is weak. Not all rows give a size; the values are once, few, many and, for expanded clones, a class.

J	V	size	D	CDR3	DNA
TRBJ1-1	TRBV2	once	TRBD1	CASRGGQGVEAFF	TGTGCCAGCAGGGGGGGACAGGGAGTAGAAGCTTTCTTT
TRBJ2-1	TRBV12-3/TRBV12-4	NA	NA	CASSGFSDEQFF	TGTGCCAGCAGTGGATTCAGCGATGAGCAGTTCTTC
TRBJ2-7	TRBV27	NA	NA	CASRPTGPLEQYF	TGTGCCAGCAGGCCGACAGGTCCCCTCGAGCAGTACTTC
TRBJ1-2	TRBV4-2	NA	NA	CASSPQGDYGYTF	TGTGCCAGCAGCCCACAGGGAGACTATGGCTACACCTTC
TRBJ1-2	TRBV15	medium-sized	NA	CATSRDKAANYGYTF	TGTGCCACCAGCAGAGATAAGGCAGCGAACTATGGCTACACCTTC
TRBJ2-3	TRBV7-9	few	TRBD2	CASSLDLAGSSTDTQYF	TGTGCCAGCAGCTTAGACCTAGCGGGGAGTTCCACAGATACGCAGTATTTT
TRBJ2-3	TRBV29-1	once	NA	CSVVTGSTDTQYF	TGCAGCGTTGTAACAGGGAGCACAGATACGCAGTATTTT
TRBJ2-7	TRBV6-2/TRBV6-3	once	NA	CASSYKGEGGRYEQYF	TGTGCCAGCAGTTACAAGGGGGAGGGAGGACGCTACGAGCAGTACTTC
TRBJ2-1	TRBV7-2	few	TRBD2	CASSKRTGGPNEQFF	TGTGCCAGCAGCAAGAGAACGGGGGGGCCAAATGAGCAGTTCTTC
TRBJ1-1	TRBV2	NA	NA	CASSENRVWAFF	TGTGCCAGCAGTGAAAACAGGGTTTGGGCTTTCTTT
TRBJ2-3	TRBV30	NA	TRBD2	CAWSAVIAGGATQYF	TGTGCCTGGAGTGCGGTTATAGCGGGAGGGGCGACGCAGTATTTT
TRBJ2-5	TRBV18	NA	NA	CASSPAAGVETQYF	TGTGCCAGCTCCCCCGCGGCCGGTGTAGAGACCCAGTACTTC